Listed below are T cell receptor beta chains from one sample, sequenced in a study of T-cell memory formation after mild COVID-19. TCRdb reanalysed the 5' RACE reads using MiXCR and keeps one entry per CDR3 protein. Of fewer than 350,000 distinct CDR3 sequences in the sample, 8% to 9% were seen once. The sample consisted of PBMCs or a T cell subset sorted from them (not recorded which). The receptor source for this set is a young man who had mild COVID-19 (a few samples of this study predate the infection). Cell type and time point are not known. Each CDR3 is given with its conserved first and last residue. The order of the fields is J gene, V gene, D gene, clone size, CDR3 protein, CDR3 DNA. D genes are given only for firm matches. The size entry is marked missing in some rows and otherwise reads once, few, many or a size class.

J: TRBJ2-4; V: TRBV11-2; D: TRBD2; size: -; CDR3: CASSRTSGGAVVTKNIQYF; DNA: TGTGCCAGCAGCCGGACTAGCGGGGGGGCCGTCGTGACCAAAAACATTCAGTACTTC
J: TRBJ2-1; V: TRBV5-4; D: -; size: few; CDR3: CASSLRDGALDEQFF; DNA: TGTGCCAGCAGCTTACGGGACGGAGCTTTGGATGAGCAGTTCTTC
J: TRBJ2-1; V: TRBV12-3/TRBV12-4; D: -; size: many; CDR3: CASSFGDEQFF; DNA: TGTGCCAGCAGTTTCGGAGATGAGCAGTTCTTC
J: TRBJ2-1; V: TRBV12-3/TRBV12-4; D: -; size: few; CDR3: CASSPKRSGGYNEQFF; DNA: TGTGCCAGCAGTCCCAAGCGCTCCGGAGGCTACAATGAGCAGTTCTTC
J: TRBJ2-4; V: TRBV5-1; D: -; size: few; CDR3: CASSSDSRTNIQYF; DNA: TGCGCCAGCAGCTCGGACAGCAGAACAAACATTCAGTACTTC
J: TRBJ1-5; V: TRBV7-8; D: TRBD1; size: few; CDR3: CASTDSTGGGQPQHF; DNA: TGTGCCAGCACCGATTCAACAGGGGGGGGTCAGCCCCAGCATTTT
J: TRBJ1-6; V: TRBV7-9; D: -; size: -; CDR3: CASSLAGAPGNSPLHF; DNA: TGTGCCAGCAGCTTAGCGGGGGCGCCTGGAAATTCACCCCTCCACTTT
J: TRBJ2-7; V: TRBV6-5; D: -; size: -; CDR3: CASSYSGRGNSEQYF; DNA: TGTGCCAGCAGTTACTCGGGCAGGGGTAATAGCGAGCAGTACTTC
J: TRBJ2-3; V: TRBV4-3; D: TRBD2; size: few; CDR3: CASSREAGGHPDTQYF; DNA: TGCGCCAGCAGCCGAGAAGCGGGGGGGCATCCAGATACGCAGTATTTT
J: TRBJ2-5; V: TRBV18; D: -; size: -; CDR3: CASSPSIRLETQYF; DNA: TGTGCCAGCTCACCTTCCATCAGGTTGGAGACCCAGTACTTC
J: TRBJ2-2; V: TRBV24-1; D: TRBD2; size: few; CDR3: CATSDLGSLAANTGELFF; DNA: TGTGCCACCAGTGATTTGGGATCACTAGCGGCGAACACCGGGGAGCTGTTTTTT
J: TRBJ2-3; V: TRBV27; D: -; size: few; CDR3: CASSSLGTDTQYF; DNA: TGTGCCAGCAGTTCCCTGGGCACAGATACGCAGTATTTT
J: TRBJ2-7; V: TRBV7-2; D: TRBD1; size: -; CDR3: CASSFRTGADEQYF; DNA: TGTGCCAGCAGCTTTCGGACAGGGGCGGACGAGCAGTACTTC
J: TRBJ1-5; V: TRBV7-9; D: TRBD1; size: few; CDR3: CASRGEGAPDQPQHF; DNA: TGTGCCAGCAGGGGAGAGGGGGCCCCAGATCAGCCCCAGCATTTT
J: TRBJ1-1; V: TRBV18; D: TRBD1; size: -; CDR3: CASSPREGAGSEAFF; DNA: TGTGCCAGCTCACCACGGGAGGGGGCCGGTAGTGAAGCTTTCTTT
J: TRBJ1-6; V: TRBV7-9; D: TRBD1; size: many; CDR3: CASSPPTGTDNSPLHF; DNA: TGTGCCAGCAGCCCCCCGACAGGGACCGATAATTCACCCCTCCACTTT
J: TRBJ1-1; V: TRBV10-2; D: -; size: -; CDR3: CASSEGRTEAFF; DNA: TGCGCCAGCAGTGAGGGGCGGACTGAAGCTTTCTTT
J: TRBJ1-1; V: TRBV5-1; D: -; size: -; CDR3: CASSYPDRPNTEAFF; DNA: TGCGCCAGCAGTTACCCAGACAGACCGAACACTGAAGCTTTCTTT
J: TRBJ2-7; V: TRBV7-9; D: TRBD1; size: -; CDR3: CASSPGQGAAYEQYF; DNA: TGTGCCAGCAGCCCGGGACAGGGGGCGGCCTACGAGCAGTACTTC
J: TRBJ2-3; V: TRBV6-5; D: TRBD1; size: -; CDR3: CASSPTPGQGMDTQYF; DNA: TGTGCCAGCAGTCCAACCCCGGGACAGGGTATGGATACGCAGTATTTT
J: TRBJ1-1; V: TRBV5-1; D: TRBD1; size: many; CDR3: CASLSGQPNTEAFF; DNA: TGCGCCAGCCTTTCGGGACAGCCGAACACTGAAGCTTTCTTT
J: TRBJ1-1; V: TRBV7-2; D: -; size: few; CDR3: CASSPQTGNYNTEAFF; DNA: TGTGCCAGCAGCCCACAGACCGGGAATTACAACACTGAAGCTTTCTTT
J: TRBJ1-5; V: TRBV12-3/TRBV12-4; D: -; size: many; CDR3: CASSFGTPRQPQHF; DNA: TGTGCCAGCAGTTTCGGAACCCCACGTCAGCCCCAGCATTTT
J: TRBJ2-3; V: TRBV7-2; D: -; size: many; CDR3: CASSLGLSYTDTQYF; DNA: TGTGCCAGCAGCTTAGGATTGTCCTACACAGATACGCAGTATTTT
J: TRBJ2-3; V: TRBV27; D: -; size: many; CDR3: CATAGRNTDTQYF; DNA: TGTGCCACCGCGGGGAGAAACACAGATACGCAGTATTTT
J: TRBJ1-1; V: TRBV18; D: -; size: -; CDR3: CASSPPGPPPNTEAFF; DNA: TGTGCCAGCTCACCACCGGGGCCACCCCCTAACACTGAAGCTTTCTTT
J: TRBJ1-4; V: TRBV5-1; D: -; size: many; CDR3: CASSLGPRGTNEKLFF; DNA: TGCGCCAGCAGCTTGGGCCCCCGGGGCACTAATGAAAAACTGTTTTTT
J: TRBJ2-2; V: TRBV20-1; D: TRBD2; size: -; CDR3: CSAFRQTAGGLNTGELFF; DNA: TGCAGTGCTTTCAGACAGACGGCGGGAGGTCTGAACACCGGGGAGCTGTTTTTT
J: TRBJ1-1; V: TRBV7-2; D: -; size: -; CDR3: CASSFRMNTEAFF; DNA: TGTGCCAGCAGCTTTCGCATGAACACTGAAGCTTTCTTT
J: TRBJ2-5; V: TRBV9; D: TRBD2; size: -; CDR3: CASSVGEGQETQYF; DNA: TGTGCCAGCAGCGTTGGGGAGGGGCAAGAGACCCAGTACTTC
J: TRBJ1-5; V: TRBV20-1; D: -; size: many; CDR3: CSASRVGGSNQPQHF; DNA: TGCAGTGCTAGTCGAGTTGGGGGGAGCAATCAGCCCCAGCATTTT
J: TRBJ2-7; V: TRBV6-2/TRBV6-3; D: TRBD2; size: -; CDR3: CASSYDDSGGYEQYF; DNA: TGTGCCAGCAGTTACGACGATAGCGGGGGGTACGAGCAGTACTTC
J: TRBJ1-4; V: TRBV14; D: -; size: -; CDR3: CASSRARYEKLFF; DNA: TGTGCCAGCAGCAGGGCAAGATATGAAAAACTGTTTTTT
J: TRBJ1-5; V: TRBV12-3/TRBV12-4; D: -; size: many; CDR3: CASSPRGSGDQPQHF; DNA: TGTGCCAGCAGTCCGCGGGGTAGCGGGGATCAGCCCCAGCATTTT
J: TRBJ2-5; V: TRBV7-9; D: -; size: few; CDR3: CASSLQGLRETQYF; DNA: TGTGCCAGCAGCCTACAGGGTTTACGAGAGACCCAGTACTTC
J: TRBJ2-7; V: TRBV20-1; D: TRBD2; size: many; CDR3: CSADPGTSGYYEQYF; DNA: TGCAGTGCCGACCCCGGGACTAGCGGCTACTACGAGCAGTACTTC
J: TRBJ2-3; V: TRBV5-4; D: TRBD2; size: few; CDR3: CASSPSGGASNTQYF; DNA: TGTGCCAGCAGCCCTAGCGGAGGGGCTTCAAATACGCAGTATTTT
J: TRBJ1-1; V: TRBV7-6; D: -; size: few; CDR3: CASSLGAVSGEAFF; DNA: TGTGCCAGCAGCTTAGGGGCGGTGTCGGGAGAAGCTTTCTTT
J: TRBJ2-2; V: TRBV5-1; D: TRBD1; size: -; CDR3: CASSSPGTGATGELFF; DNA: TGCGCCAGCAGCTCTCCCGGGACAGGGGCAACCGGGGAGCTGTTTTTT
J: TRBJ1-6; V: TRBV6-2/TRBV6-3; D: -; size: -; CDR3: CASRPGYNSPLHF; DNA: TGTGCCAGCCGGCCAGGCTATAATTCACCCCTCCACTTT
J: TRBJ2-7; V: TRBV7-9; D: -; size: few; CDR3: CASSLELNYEQYF; DNA: TGTGCCAGCAGCTTAGAATTAAACTACGAGCAGTACTTC
J: TRBJ2-4; V: TRBV7-2; D: -; size: few; CDR3: CASSYPHRGQGRNIQYF; DNA: TGTGCCAGCAGCTACCCCCACCGCGGGCAGGGTAGAAACATTCAGTACTTC
J: TRBJ2-1; V: TRBV27; D: TRBD2; size: -; CDR3: CASSPGEGLAGNNEQFF; DNA: TGTGCCAGCAGTCCGGGGGAGGGACTAGCGGGGAACAATGAGCAGTTCTTC
J: TRBJ1-1; V: TRBV7-3; D: -; size: many; CDR3: CASSVTVNTEAFF; DNA: TGTGCCAGCAGCGTGACAGTGAACACTGAAGCTTTCTTT
J: TRBJ1-5; V: TRBV12-3/TRBV12-4; D: -; size: few; CDR3: CASSLIGSNQPQHF; DNA: TGTGCCAGCAGTTTAATCGGAAGCAATCAGCCCCAGCATTTT
J: TRBJ1-4; V: TRBV5-6; D: TRBD1; size: -; CDR3: CASSPGMGQGNEKLFF; DNA: TGTGCCAGCAGCCCGGGGATGGGACAGGGGAATGAAAAACTGTTTTTT
J: TRBJ2-2; V: TRBV7-2; D: TRBD1; size: -; CDR3: CASRDYRGSGELFF; DNA: TGTGCCAGCAGAGATTACAGGGGGTCCGGGGAGCTGTTTTTT
J: TRBJ2-5; V: TRBV6-1; D: TRBD2; size: -; CDR3: CASSRPGLGIETQYF; DNA: TGTGCCAGCAGTAGACCGGGACTAGGAATAGAGACCCAGTACTTC
J: TRBJ2-5; V: TRBV7-2; D: TRBD2; size: few; CDR3: CASSILGRETQYF; DNA: TGTGCCAGCAGCATCCTCGGGAGGGAGACCCAGTACTTC
J: TRBJ1-2; V: TRBV20-1; D: TRBD1; size: few; CDR3: CSATNRGPFYGYTF; DNA: TGCAGTGCAACAAACAGGGGGCCTTTCTATGGCTACACCTTC
J: TRBJ2-2; V: TRBV7-3; D: -; size: few; CDR3: CASSIRSRVGTGELFF; DNA: TGTGCCAGCAGCATACGTAGCAGGGTTGGCACCGGGGAGCTGTTTTTT
J: TRBJ1-5; V: TRBV24-1; D: -; size: -; CDR3: CATSEGGVNQPQHF; DNA: TGTGCCACCAGTGAGGGCGGGGTTAATCAGCCCCAGCATTTT